One sample yielded the 13 T cell receptor beta chains listed below, sequenced in a study of cytomegalovirus exposure and HLA in healthy donors. In the PCR, 60 Vbeta and 13 Jbeta primers were used. Libraries were prepared by immunoSEQ multiplex PCR; TCRdb keeps only in-frame clonotypes and omits some of them. The sample records about 130,000 clones, 83% being singletons. The sequencing sample was made of PBMCs. These receptors came from a woman aged 40 to 50 in good health and CMV-seropositive.

The chain recombines TRBV10-3 with TRBJ1-2, with TRBD1 matching over 9 bases. This CDR3 spans 15 amino acids. Germline V gene data show CDR1 as ENHRY and CDR2 as SYGVKD. Trimming took 7 bases from V and 4 from J; bases not matched to a gene: 10. The CDR3 loop reads CAINRDRESVYGYTF. The CDR3 region has the DNA TGTGCCATCAACCGGGACAGGGAAAGCGTCTATGGCTACACCTTC.

Only a few counts were recorded for this clone. This rearrangement joins TRBV27 to TRBJ1-1; 7 bases match TRBD1. J gave up 1 base and V 8 bases, and 1 base lay outside the gene matches. The CDR3 consists of 12 residues. Germline assignment: CDR1 MNHEY and CDR2 SMNVEV (reference sequence). DNA of the CDR3: TGTGCCAGCTCAGGGGGGAACACTGAAGCTTTCTTT. This encodes CASSGGNTEAFF.

This clone appeared once. The V gene is TRBV27, the J gene TRBJ1-5; a possible D gene is TRBD1 (6 bases). The CDR3 contains 14 residues. CDR1 and CDR2 from the germline V gene are MNHEY and SMNVEV (reference sequence). V lost 8 bases and J 3 bases, leaving 14 bases between the germline ends. This CDR3 is CASRRGTHNQPQHF. The CDR3 nucleotides are TGTGCCAGCCGCAGGGGCACCCACAATCAGCCCCAGCATTTT.

This clone has only one observation. In DNA, the CDR3 is TGTGCCAGCCGTTCGGGTCAAAAAACATATGGCTACACCTTC. Translating it yields CASRSGQKTYGYTF. V is TRBV28 and J is TRBJ1-2; D remains unclear. This CDR3 region has 14 residues. The germline CDR1 and CDR2 sequences are MDHEN and SYDVKM. Trimming took off 8 bases at V and 5 bases at J, with 18 bases between the two ends.

The chain recombines TRBV7-2 with TRBJ2-7; 14 nucleotides line up with TRBD2. This CDR3 has 15 amino acids. The junction had 4 bases not matched to a gene; V was cut back by 2 bases and J by 7 bases. Germline lookup yields CDR1 SGHTA and CDR2 FQGNSA. The CDR3 spells CASSLTRLAGGEQYF. The CDR3 bases are TGTGCCAGCAGCTTAACCCGACTAGCGGGGGGGGAGCAGTACTTC.

The chain recombines TRBV11-3 with TRBJ1-1; TRBD1 might be the D (6 bases). The CDR3 covers 15 residues. The V end lost 0 bases, the J end lost 7 bases, and 15 bases lay between the germline ends. Germline loops: CDR1 SGHNT, CDR2 YENEEA. The CDR3 sequence: CASSLDGTSAFEAFF. DNA of the CDR3: TGTGCCAGCAGCTTAGACGGGACATCGGCATTTGAAGCTTTCTTT.

V usage is TRBV7-9 and J usage is TRBJ2-1; 8 bases map to TRBD2. With V trimmed by 5 bases and J by 10 bases, 10 bases remained unmatched. This CDR3 region has 14 residues. CDR1 and CDR2 from the germline V gene are SEHNR and FQNEAQ (reference sequence). In DNA, the CDR3 is TGTGCCAGCAGCCCGTCGGGACTAGTCGGCGAGCAGTTCTTC. It encodes CASSPSGLVGEQFF.

V and J are TRBV11-2 and TRBJ2-1; 8 positions agree with TRBD2. Germline V gene lookup returns CDR1 SGHAT and CDR2 FQNNGV. Unmatched junction bases numbered 11, after V lost 6 bases and J lost 4 bases. The CDR3 extends over 16 amino acids. The CDR3 here is CASRHLAGTSYNEQFF. The DNA for the CDR3 is TGTGCCAGCAGACACCTAGCGGGCACAAGTTACAATGAGCAGTTCTTC.

V and J are TRBV27 and TRBJ2-5; D not resolved. Germline V CDR1 and CDR2: MNHEY, SMNVEV (reference sequence). CDR3 length: 13 residues. Trimming took 5 bases from V and 5 from J, leaving 12 bases between them. CDR3 bases: TGTGCCAGCAGTATTAATTATTTGGAGACCCAGTACTTC. It translates to CASSINYLETQYF.

This rearrangement joins TRBV28 to TRBJ1-5; possibly TRBD1 for D (5 bases). Trimming cost V 3 bases and J 2 bases, with 11 bases left between them. Germline V gene sequence: CDR1 MDHEN, CDR2 SYDVKM. The CDR3 contains 15 residues. Here the CDR3 DNA reads TGTGCCAGCAGTTTCTACGGAGGGGGCAATCAGCCCCAGCATTTT. Amino acid sequence: CASSFYGGGNQPQHF. Based on the CDR3 plus reference TRBV28 and TRBJ1-5, the full variable domain is DVKVTQSSRYLVKRTGEKVFLECVQDMDHENMFWYRQDPGLGLRLIYFSYDVKMKEKGDIPEGYSVSREKKERFSLILESASTNQTSMYLCASSFYGGGNQPQHFGDGTRLSIL.

The rearrangement links TRBV29-1 to TRBJ2-1; D call uncertain. The CDR3 has 15 residues. Germline loops: CDR1 SQVTM, CDR2 ANQGSEA. V lost 4 bases, J lost 0 bases, and 13 bases lay in between. This chain's CDR3 is CSVVGHPFSYNEQFF. The CDR3 coding sequence is TGCAGCGTTGTCGGTCATCCATTCTCCTACAATGAGCAGTTCTTC.

The chain carries TRBV7-9 and TRBJ1-2; 7 bases match TRBD1. With 5 bases clipped from V and 4 bases from J, the junction kept 16 bases outside the gene matches. CDR1 and CDR2 (germline): SEHNR, FQNEAQ (reference sequence). CDR3 length: 17 residues. This chain's CDR3 is CASSTTGTESNLYGYTF. CDR3 DNA sequence: TGTGCCAGCAGCACTACCGGGACAGAGTCGAATCTCTATGGCTACACCTTC. The whole variable domain, filled in from reference TRBV7-9 and TRBJ1-2, reads DTGVSQNPRHKITKRGQNVTFRCDPISEHNRLYWYRQTLGQGPEFLTYFQNEAQLEKSRLLSDRFSAERPKGSFSTLEIQRTEQGDSAMYLCASSTTGTESNLYGYTFGSGTRLTVV.

The chain recombines TRBV19 with TRBJ2-2, with unresolved D. The V and J ends lost 1 base and 1 base respectively, with 13 bases between them. The CDR3 covers 17 residues. Per germline, CDR1 LNHDA and CDR2 SQIVND (reference sequence). In nucleotides, the CDR3 is TGTGCCAGTAGTATAGTTTACCCGCCGGGGAACACCGGGGAGCTGTTTTTT. Protein sequence: CASSIVYPPGNTGELFF.